What follows are 26 T cell receptor beta chains derived from one specimen sequenced in a study of CD8+ T cells in alopecia areata. TCR sequencing used cDNA made by reverse transcription of extracted RNA. Some clones are missing from TCRdb's copy, which holds only in-frame ones; the method was immunoSEQ multiplex PCR. The sample includes some 150,000 clones, roughly 64% seen only once; the top ten take 5% to 7%. The specimen was CD4+ T cells sorted from blood, collected at week 0. The origin of the receptors is a human donor with alopecia areata.

A word on this clone: Other DNA sequences within the sample encode an identical CDR3. This chain uses TRBV6-6 with TRBJ2-7; D is ambiguous. CDR3 length: 12 amino acids. In germline, CDR1 is MNHNY, CDR2 SVGAGI (reference sequence). Trimming stripped 0 bases from V and 5 bases from J, with 5 bases between. In DNA form, the CDR3 reads TGTGCCAGCAGTTACTCGGGCGACGAGCAGTACTTC. This gives the protein CASSYSGDEQYF.

The chain recombines TRBV5-4 with TRBJ2-5; 9 bases agree with TRBD1. Germline V CDR1 and CDR2: SGHNT, YYREEE (reference sequence). V shed 4 bases, J shed 2 bases, and the junction held 3 bases outside the gene matches. The CDR3 runs to 14 residues. The CDR3 coding sequence is TGTGCCAGCAGCCGGGGACAGGGACAAGAGACCCAGTACTTC. This encodes CASSRGQGQETQYF.

This clone appeared a few times. The chain joins TRBV21-1 to TRBJ2-7. TRBV21-1 has pseudogene status. This CDR3 comprises 20 residues. The CDR3 DNA is TGTGCCAGCAGCAAGAAACGTTTCTGGGACGGCAGAAGAGGGACCTACGAGCAGTACTTC. Protein product: CASSKKRFWDGRRGTYEQYF.

The chain recombines TRBV5-1 with TRBJ2-2; 9 bases fit TRBD1. The germline V gene has CDR1 SGHRS and CDR2 YFSETQ. J was trimmed by 4 bases and V by 4 bases; bases with no gene match: 5. The CDR3 is 15 residues long. The CDR3 here is CASSLQGAFTGELFF. The CDR3 DNA reads TGCGCCAGCAGCCTACAGGGGGCTTTCACCGGGGAGCTGTTTTTT.

The V gene is TRBV6-5, the J gene TRBJ2-7; perhaps TRBD1 as D (6 bases). Trimming removed 7 bases from V and 0 bases from J, with 13 bases in between. The CDR3 contains 14 residues. Germline CDR1 reads MNHEY; CDR2 reads SVGAGI. The CDR3 sequence: CASNRGGSSYEQYF. CDR3 DNA: TGTGCCAGCAACCGAGGGGGTTCCTCCTACGAGCAGTACTTC.

The V call is TRBV6-5, the J call TRBJ2-3, with 11 positions matching TRBD2. This CDR3 region has 15 residues. CDR1 and CDR2 from the germline V gene are MNHEY and SVGAGI. The V segment lost 4 bases and the J segment 3 bases; nucleotides outside the gene matches: 3. The chain's CDR3 is CASSLAGGQTDTQYF. The CDR3 nucleotides are TGTGCCAGCAGTTTAGCGGGGGGGCAAACAGATACGCAGTATTTT.

The chain joins TRBV23-1 to TRBJ2-7; D possibly matches TRBD1 or TRBD2 (5 bases each). TRBV23-1 counts as an open reading frame of uncertain function. The CDR3 covers 12 residues. V lost 9 bases and J 7 bases, leaving 16 bases between the germline ends. The CDR3 DNA reads TGCGCCAGTCCGAGGGGTCATGGGGAGCAGTACTTC. It translates to CASPRGHGEQYF.

CDR3 sequence reads: CAISESLAGANVLTF. The CDR3 nucleotides read TGTGCCATCAGTGAGTCCCTCGCCGGGGCCAACGTCCTGACTTTC. The chain employs TRBV10-3 and TRBJ2-6; D not certain. CDR1 ENHRY and CDR2 SYGVKD come from the germline V gene. The CDR3 covers 15 residues. The germline V and J ends were trimmed by 0 bases and 4 bases, with 7 bases remaining between them.

The rearrangement links TRBV29-1 to TRBJ2-7, with TRBD1 matching 8 bases. Germline lookup yields CDR1 SQVTM and CDR2 ANQGSEA. With V trimmed by 4 bases and J by 5 bases, 7 bases remained unmatched. The CDR3 totals 13 residues. CDR3 bases: TGCAGCGTTGGGCAGGGGGCGGCTAACGAGCAGTACTTC. Protein: CSVGQGAANEQYF.

The gene calls are TRBV14 and TRBJ1-2; D may be TRBD1 (6 bases). CDR3 size: 15 residues. The germline CDR1 and CDR2 sequences are SGHDN and FVKESK. V was shortened by 0 bases and J by 7 bases, with 15 bases between the two germline ends. The CDR3 protein is CASSQEAGAPLGYTF. CDR3 nucleotides: TGTGCCAGCAGCCAAGAAGCGGGGGCGCCGCTTGGCTACACCTTC.

This clone was recorded a few times. In DNA, the CDR3 is TGTGCCAGCAGCTTAACCACTCAGGAGACCCAGTACTTC. The encoded protein is CASSLTTQETQYF. The chain links TRBV7-2 to TRBJ2-5; D remains ambiguous. The germline V gene encodes CDR1 SGHTA and CDR2 FQGNSA. This CDR3 contains 13 residues. The germline V and J ends were trimmed by 2 bases and 5 bases, with 9 bases remaining between them. Looking up the rest from reference TRBV7-2 and TRBJ2-5 gives the full variable domain: GAGVSQSPSNKVTEKGKDVELRCDPISGHTALYWYRQSLGQGLEFLIYFQGNSAPDKSGLPSDRFSAERTGGSVSTLTIQRTQQEDSAVYLCASSLTTQETQYFGPGTRLLVL.

This clone has only a few counts. V gene TRBV29-1 combines with J gene TRBJ2-7; D unclear. The germline V and J ends were trimmed by 1 base and 0 bases, with 7 bases remaining between them. The CDR3 contains 13 residues. Germline assignment: CDR1 SQVTM and CDR2 ANQGSEA. CDR3 amino acids: CSVEVGSSYEQYF. DNA for the CDR3: TGCAGCGTTGAAGTGGGCAGCTCCTACGAGCAGTACTTC.

This chain links TRBV20-1 with TRBJ1-2; a weak D match, TRBD1 (6 bases). The V gene lost 7 bases and the J gene lost 7 bases, with 10 bases spanning the gap. The CDR3 totals 10 residues. CDR1 is DFQATT and CDR2 is SNEGSKA in the germline V gene (reference sequence). The CDR3 region has the DNA TGCAGTGGGGGGGCTGGTGGCTACACCTTC. It yields the protein CSGGAGGYTF.

The chain couples TRBV7-3 to TRBJ2-3; D is uncertain. The CDR3 sequence is 15 residues long. From germline, CDR1 is SGHTA and CDR2 FQGTGA. Deletions cut 5 bases from V and 6 bases from J, with 18 bases between. The CDR3 nucleotides are TGTGCCAGCAGCATGAACATGGCAAGGATGGATACGCAGTATTTT. Encoded protein: CASSMNMARMDTQYF.

This clone has only a few counts. This chain uses TRBV12-5 with TRBJ2-1; D not certain. Trimming stripped 7 bases from V and 0 bases from J, with 13 bases between. The CDR3 has 15 residues. CDR1 LGHNT and CDR2 FRNRAP come from the germline V gene. The CDR3 is CASAIDPSSYNEQFF. The DNA for the CDR3 is TGTGCTAGTGCCATAGACCCGAGCTCCTACAATGAGCAGTTCTTC.

Only a few counts were recorded for this clone. This rearrangement joins TRBV6-1 to TRBJ1-5; D uncertain. From germline, CDR1 is MNHNS and CDR2 SASEGT. The CDR3 covers 14 residues. V was pared by 4 bases and J by 0 bases, with 7 bases between. As DNA, the CDR3 is TGTGCCAGCAGTGTTCAAGATAGCAATCAGCCCCAGCATTTT. The encoded protein is CASSVQDSNQPQHF.

The V gene is TRBV5-4, the J gene TRBJ1-2; 8 bases align to TRBD1. With 4 bases clipped from V and 7 bases from J, the junction kept 18 bases outside the gene matches. This CDR3 region has 17 residues. The germline CDR1 and CDR2 sequences are SGHNT and YYREEE (reference sequence). The DNA of the CDR3 is TGTGCCAGCAGCGCCCCATTGGTACGGACAGGGCATGCTGGCTACACCTTC. It translates to CASSAPLVRTGHAGYTF.

The V gene is TRBV7-2, the J gene TRBJ2-7; 10 nucleotides match TRBD1. V lost 6 bases and J lost 6; bases outside the gene matches: 11. CDR1 and CDR2 from the germline V gene are SGHTA and FQGNSA. This CDR3 is built from 15 residues. CDR3 in DNA: TGTGCCAGCAGTTCTGGTGGGACAGGGGCACTCGAGCAGTACTTC. It specifies CASSSGGTGALEQYF.

The rearrangement links TRBV29-1 to TRBJ1-2; unclear D gene. This CDR3 comprises 13 residues. Germline loops: CDR1 SQVTM, CDR2 ANQGSEA. V lost 3 bases, J lost 8 bases, and 16 bases lay in between. The CDR3 region is CSVDPVEAGGYTF. DNA for the CDR3: TGCAGCGTTGATCCGGTGGAGGCCGGGGGCTACACCTTC.

The V and J genes are TRBV28 and TRBJ2-4; perhaps TRBD2 as D (5 bases). The CDR3 covers 14 residues. The germline V and J ends were trimmed by 7 bases and 0 bases, with 10 bases remaining between them. Germline values: CDR1 MDHEN, CDR2 SYDVKM. CDR3 sequence: CASTAGLAKNIQYF. The DNA for the CDR3 is TGTGCCAGCACCGCAGGACTAGCCAAAAACATTCAGTACTTC.

The V call is TRBV2, the J call TRBJ1-5, with TRBD1 as a possible D gene (5 bases). V was cut by 6 bases and J by 4 bases, with 16 bases left in between. The CDR3 contains 15 residues. Germline lookup yields CDR1 SNHLY and CDR2 FYNNEI. The CDR3 region is CASSEGMEGNQPQHF. The CDR3 coding sequence is TGTGCCAGCAGCGAGGGCATGGAGGGGAATCAGCCCCAGCATTTT. Using reference TRBV2 and TRBJ1-5 for the parts outside the CDR3, the full variable domain is EPEVTQTPSHQVTQMGQEVILRCVPISNHLYFYWYRQILGQKVEFLVSFYNNEISEKSEIFDDQFSVERPDGSNFTLKIRSTKLEDSAMYFCASSEGMEGNQPQHFGDGTRLSIL.

The V and J genes are TRBV29-1 and TRBJ2-3, with unresolved D. This CDR3 comprises 12 residues. With 4 bases removed from V and 5 bases from J, the gap between germline ends came to 10 bases. The germline V gene has CDR1 SQVTM and CDR2 ANQGSEA. CDR3 sequence reads: CSVALRGDTQYF. DNA for the CDR3: TGCAGCGTTGCCCTAAGAGGAGATACGCAGTATTTT.

The chain uses TRBV11-2 and TRBJ2-2; D remains ambiguous. V lost 5 bases, J lost 4 bases, and 8 bases lay in between. Germline V gene lookup returns CDR1 SGHAT and CDR2 FQNNGV. This CDR3 is built from 13 residues. This chain's CDR3 is CASSPRSTGELFF. Here the CDR3 DNA reads TGTGCCAGCAGCCCCCGCTCCACCGGGGAGCTGTTTTTT.

The genes are TRBV4-2 and TRBJ1-1, with 11 bases fitting TRBD1. Germline assignment: CDR1 LGHNA and CDR2 YNFKEQ. The J segment lost 10 bases and the V segment lost 0 bases, leaving 7 bases of the junction unmatched. This CDR3 spans 15 amino acids. Here the CDR3 DNA reads TGTGCCAGCAGCCAAGAGGACCAAGGACAGGGGGCAGCTTTCTTT. This sequence encodes CASSQEDQGQGAAFF.

This chain uses TRBV2 with TRBJ1-6; D unclear. V dropped 7 bases and J dropped 8 bases, with 12 bases sitting between them. The CDR3 is 13 residues long. The V gene's germline CDR1 is SNHLY and CDR2 FYNNEI. The CDR3 is CASMASSDSPLHF. CDR3 DNA sequence: TGTGCCAGCATGGCCTCCTCGGATTCACCCCTCCACTTT.

V gene TRBV10-3 combines with J gene TRBJ2-7; 7 nucleotides line up with TRBD1. The CDR3 totals 14 residues. The J segment lost 2 bases and the V segment lost 6 bases, leaving 7 bases of the junction unmatched. The germline gives CDR1 ENHRY, CDR2 SYGVKD. Here the CDR3 DNA reads TGTGCCATCAGGCAGACAGGGCAAGCCTACGAGCAGTACTTC. This translates into CAIRQTGQAYEQYF.